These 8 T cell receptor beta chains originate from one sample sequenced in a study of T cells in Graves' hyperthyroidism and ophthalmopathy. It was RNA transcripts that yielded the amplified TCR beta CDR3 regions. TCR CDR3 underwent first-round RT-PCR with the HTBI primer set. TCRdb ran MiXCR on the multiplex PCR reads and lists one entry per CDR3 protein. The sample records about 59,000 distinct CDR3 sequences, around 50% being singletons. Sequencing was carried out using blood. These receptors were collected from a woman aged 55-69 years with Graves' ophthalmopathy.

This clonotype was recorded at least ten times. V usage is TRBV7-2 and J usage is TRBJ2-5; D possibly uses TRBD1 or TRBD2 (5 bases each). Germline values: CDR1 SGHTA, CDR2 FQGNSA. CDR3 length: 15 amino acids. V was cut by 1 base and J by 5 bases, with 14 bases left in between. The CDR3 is CASSLESGGTETQYF. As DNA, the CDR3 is TGTGCCAGCAGCTTAGAATCTGGGGGAACTGAGACCCAGTACTTC.

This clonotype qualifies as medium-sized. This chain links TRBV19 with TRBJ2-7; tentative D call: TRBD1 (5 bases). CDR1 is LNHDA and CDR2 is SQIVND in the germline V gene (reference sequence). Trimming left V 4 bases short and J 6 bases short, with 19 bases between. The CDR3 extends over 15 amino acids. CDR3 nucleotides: TGTGCCAGTAGTACCGACAGTGATGGGTTGGGCGAGCAGTACTTC. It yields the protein CASSTDSDGLGEQYF.

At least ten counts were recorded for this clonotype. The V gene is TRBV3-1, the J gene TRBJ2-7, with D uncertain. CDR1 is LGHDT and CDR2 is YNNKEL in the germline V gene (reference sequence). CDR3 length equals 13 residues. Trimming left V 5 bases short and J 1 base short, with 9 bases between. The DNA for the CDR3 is TGTGCCAGCAGCTACGACATTTCCTACGAGCAGTACTTC. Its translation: CASSYDISYEQYF.

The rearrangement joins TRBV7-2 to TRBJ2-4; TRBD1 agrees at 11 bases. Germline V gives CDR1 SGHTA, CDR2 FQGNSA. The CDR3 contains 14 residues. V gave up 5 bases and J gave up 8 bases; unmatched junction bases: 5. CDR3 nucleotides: TGTGCCAGCAGCGCTGGACAGGGGGCTTACATTCAGTACTTC. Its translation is CASSAGQGAYIQYF.

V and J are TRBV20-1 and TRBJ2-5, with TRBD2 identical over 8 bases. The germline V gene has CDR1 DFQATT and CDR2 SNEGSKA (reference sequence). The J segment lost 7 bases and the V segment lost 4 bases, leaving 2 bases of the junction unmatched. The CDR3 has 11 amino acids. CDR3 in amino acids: CSATGGGTQYF. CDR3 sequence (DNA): TGCAGTGCTACCGGGGGGGGGACCCAGTACTTC.

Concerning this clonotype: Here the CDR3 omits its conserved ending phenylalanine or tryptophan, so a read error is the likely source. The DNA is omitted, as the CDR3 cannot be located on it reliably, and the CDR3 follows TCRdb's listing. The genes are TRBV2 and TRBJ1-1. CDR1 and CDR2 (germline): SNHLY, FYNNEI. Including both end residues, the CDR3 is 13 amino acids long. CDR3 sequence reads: CASSSKLNTEAFS.

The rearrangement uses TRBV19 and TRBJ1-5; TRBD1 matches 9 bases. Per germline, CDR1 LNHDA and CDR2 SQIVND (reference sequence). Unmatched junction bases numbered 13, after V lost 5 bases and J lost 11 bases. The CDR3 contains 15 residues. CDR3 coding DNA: TGTGCCAGTAGTGGTTACAGACAGGGGGAAGAGACCCAGCATTTT. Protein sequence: CASSGYRQGEETQHF.

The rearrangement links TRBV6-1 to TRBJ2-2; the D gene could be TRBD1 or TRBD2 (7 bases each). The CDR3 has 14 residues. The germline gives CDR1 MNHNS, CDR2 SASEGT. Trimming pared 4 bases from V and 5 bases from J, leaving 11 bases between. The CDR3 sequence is CASSAQGGTGELFF. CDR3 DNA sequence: TGTGCCAGCAGTGCCCAGGGGGGGACCGGGGAGCTGTTTTTT.